This T cell receptor (beta chain) was profiled in a study of T cell responses to AZD1222 COVID-19 vaccine. Study summary: Investigators merged groups given second doses at roughly 4 or roughly 12 weeks.

CDR3 length: 14 residues. Germline V gene data show CDR1 as MNHEY and CDR2 as SMNVEV (reference sequence). The junction had 4 bases not matched to a gene; V was cut back by 10 bases and J by 6 bases. Assay: immunoSEQ multiplex PCR; the TCRdb copy retains only in-frame clones and omits some. The repertoire holds roughly 140,000 clones, with about 95% as singletons. The input for sequencing was peripheral blood, taken on day 0 of AZD1222 vaccination. The clonotype comes from an adult in good health. J is TRBJ2-2 and V is TRBV27, with 14 bases identical to TRBD2. CDR3 in amino acids: CATQTSGGAGELFF. The CDR3, as DNA: TGTGCCACCCAGACTAGCGGGGGGGCCGGGGAGCTGTTTTTT.